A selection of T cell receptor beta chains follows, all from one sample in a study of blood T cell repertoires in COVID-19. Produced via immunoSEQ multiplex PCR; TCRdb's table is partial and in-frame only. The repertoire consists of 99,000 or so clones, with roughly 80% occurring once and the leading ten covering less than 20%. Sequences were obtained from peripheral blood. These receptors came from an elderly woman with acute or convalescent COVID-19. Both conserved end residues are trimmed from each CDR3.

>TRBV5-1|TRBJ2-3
ASGDRFTDTQY
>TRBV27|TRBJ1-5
ASKMTGGSQPQH
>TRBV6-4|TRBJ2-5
ASSPSGRATETQY
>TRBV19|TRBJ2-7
ASSRQDRPYEQY
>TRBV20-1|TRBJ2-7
SASGTGISYEQY
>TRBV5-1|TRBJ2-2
ASSSRDRGNTGELF
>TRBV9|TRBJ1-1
ASSPQGASTEAF
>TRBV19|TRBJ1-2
ASIGQGGYYGYT
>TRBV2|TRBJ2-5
ATQLIPQETQY
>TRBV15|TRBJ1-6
ATSRDPGGVNNSPLH
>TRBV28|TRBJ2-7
ASRVASYEQY
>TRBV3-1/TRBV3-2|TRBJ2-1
ASSHEMLWGGGYNEQF
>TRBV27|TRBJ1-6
ASSNLNSPLH
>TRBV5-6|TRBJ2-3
ASSLLAPTDTQY
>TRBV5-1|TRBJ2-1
ASSLELAGGVGEQF
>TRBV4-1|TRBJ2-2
ASSGQGTGELF
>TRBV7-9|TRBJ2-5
ASSFGTSGVQETQY